The present T cell receptor beta chain was sequenced within a study of metastatic and nonmetastatic thyroid tumors. Looking at the study overall: The comparison covered peripheral blood and tumor or nodule tissue in malignant and benign thyroid patients.

Per the original methods: For papillary thyroid cancer, a distant-metastasis classifier was constructed from CDR3 differences observed across clinicopathological groups. MiXCR was used by TCRdb to re-call the PCR reads. TCRdb, rather than the study authors, made the V and J calls. The sample holds 15,000 to 20,000 clones, roughly 25% seen once. Study-wide results and limits: Patients with malignant thyroid tumors reportedly had significantly higher TCR beta diversity than those with benign nodules, in blood and tumor.

V was pared by 4 bases and J by 4 bases, with 14 bases between. This CDR3 is built from 16 residues. Each patient went into thyroid surgery without having received any treatment. This clone appeared a few times. Its antigen is undetermined. Sequenced input: tumor tissue. This chain uses TRBV12-3 or TRBV12-4 with TRBJ1-6; D perhaps matches TRBD1 (6 bases). This receptor was identified in a female donor with papillary thyroid cancer or a benign thyroid nodule (not recorded which). Some clones in this sample may be carry-over from other donors' samples. Written as DNA, the CDR3 is TGTGCCAGCAGTTCGTTGGAGACAGGATATAATTCACCCCTCCACTTT. The encoded protein is CASSSLETGYNSPLHF.